What follows is one T cell receptor (beta chain) and its context. The ends lost 4 bases at V and 1 base at J; junction bases unmatched: 3. The CDR3 contains 14 residues. Germline assignment: CDR1 LNHDA and CDR2 SQIVND (reference sequence). These data originate in a study of blood T cell repertoires in COVID-19. Study details: Sources were T cells, B-cell-depleted T cells, or PBMCs; the material itself was cDNA or gDNA.

Data came from immunoSEQ multiplex PCR; TCRdb stores just in-frame clones and leaves some out. The data contain approximately 200,000 clones, about 84% of them seen just once; the ten biggest clones take up roughly 18%. The receptor was derived from an older person with COVID-19, enrolled during active disease. The V call is TRBV19, the J call TRBJ1-1, with 7 positions matching TRBD1. The sequencing input was peripheral blood. CDR3 in DNA: TGTGCCAGTAGTAACCAGGGGGGGAACACTGAAGCTTTCTTT. It yields the protein CASSNQGGNTEAFF.